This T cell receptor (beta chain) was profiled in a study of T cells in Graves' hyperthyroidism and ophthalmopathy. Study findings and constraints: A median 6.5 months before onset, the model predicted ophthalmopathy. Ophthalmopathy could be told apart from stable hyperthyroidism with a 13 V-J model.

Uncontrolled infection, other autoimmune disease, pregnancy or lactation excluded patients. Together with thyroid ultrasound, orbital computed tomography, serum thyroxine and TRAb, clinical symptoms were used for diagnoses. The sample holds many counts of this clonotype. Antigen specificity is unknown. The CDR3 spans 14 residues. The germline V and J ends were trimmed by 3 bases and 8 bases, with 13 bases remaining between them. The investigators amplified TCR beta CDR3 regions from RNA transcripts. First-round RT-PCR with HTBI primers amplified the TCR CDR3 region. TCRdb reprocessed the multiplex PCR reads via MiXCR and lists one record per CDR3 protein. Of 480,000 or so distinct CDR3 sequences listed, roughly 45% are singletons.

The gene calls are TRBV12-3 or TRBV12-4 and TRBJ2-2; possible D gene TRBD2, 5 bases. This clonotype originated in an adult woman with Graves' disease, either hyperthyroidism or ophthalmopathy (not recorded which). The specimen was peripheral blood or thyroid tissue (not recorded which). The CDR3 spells CASSFAGAEGELFF. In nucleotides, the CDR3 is TGTGCCAGCAGTTTTGCGGGCGCCGAAGGGGAGCTGTTTTTT.